This T cell receptor beta chain comes out of a study of cytomegalovirus exposure and HLA in healthy donors (dated by TCRdb to 2016 to 2017). Regarding the complete study: An earlier analysis of roughly 610 of the donors reported about 300 Gb of sequence data and around 110 million unique TCR beta sequences obtained from about 200 million T cells. The study aimed to test whether cataloging public T cell receptors could reveal signatures of past pathogen exposure. Genome-wide SNP genotypes for about 60% of the roughly 700 donors were used in a later genetic analysis, which treated that subset as a discovery cohort. Besides the first cohort of some 670 subjects, a separate validation cohort made up of 120 different subjects was used. Rather than using new phenotypic data, the later analysis identified candidate immune exposures from TCR beta sequences and from how often those sequences occurred across donors. The T cell repertoires of 550 to 850 subjects were profiled by immunosequencing and related to cytomegalovirus serostatus. The number of typed donors differed by locus: about 620-630 for A, B, C, DRB1 and DQB1; about 520 for DQA1; 606 for DPA1; and 400 to 480 for DPB1. Donor age, sex, ethnicity and CMV serostatus were compiled together with the repertoire data. Class I and class II HLA loci were covered by the typing at four-digit resolution. An earlier analysis of approximately 500 of the donors applied high-throughput TCR beta sequencing to assess whether each TCR beta V gene segment acted as functional or pseudogenic. About five DR-DQ haplotypes were treated as single units for association and clustering because of strong linkage in the cohort. Every discovery cohort repertoire had been produced on one sequencing platform. A later analysis re-analyzed previously published TCR beta repertoires from roughly 630 donors and added high-resolution HLA genotyping to study TCR occurrence patterns. Among about 360 genotyped donors of the cohort, an average of about 240,000 unique TCR beta nucleotide sequences were sequenced per donor, around 20% of them non-productive. To predict cytomegalovirus infection status, the study combined high-throughput TCR immunosequencing, statistical association of individual TCRs with disease status, and machine learning. An early release that covered approximately 600 HLA-typed donors contained approximately 300 gigabases of sequencing data and around 85 million unique TCR sequences. The genetic ancestry cluster associated with self-reported Caucasian donors included 81% of the approximately 400 genotyped donors.

To prepare the library, the immunoSEQ multiplex PCR assay was applied. For the multiplex PCR, a mixture combining 60 forward primers for TCR Vbeta segments and 13 reverse primers for TCR Jbeta segments was used. The CDR3 region of rearranged TCR beta genes was amplified from genomic DNA by a multiplex PCR assay. The amplified TCR beta libraries were sequenced on the Illumina HiSeq System as 87-base-pair reads. On the study's bioinformatics: Across the 670 or so repertoires, a later analysis counted around 80 million unique TCR beta chains, some 11 million of which were shared by at least two donors. A nearest-neighbor algorithm error-corrected the raw reads and collapsed the reads into unique sequences, merging closely related sequences to remove PCR and sequencing errors. CDR3 sequences were aligned to IMGT reference sequences to assign V, D and J gene segments. For a sequence to be retained, a match of at least six nucleotides to both a V gene segment and a J gene segment was required. A rearrangement counted as productive if the CDR3 had no stop codons and remained in frame with V and J, and every other rearrangement counted as non-productive. CDR3 was defined by IMGT convention, running from the second conserved V-encoded cysteine to the conserved J-encoded phenylalanine. In an earlier analysis of around 640 of the donors, sequences lacking an unambiguous match to a single V gene segment were excluded. In an earlier analysis of roughly 500 of the donors, V segments were called functional above 56.7% productive rearrangements and were called segregating when the between-donor standard deviation exceeded 5%. A statistical classification framework was built to diagnose cytomegalovirus status from the catalog of TCR beta chain sequences. In a later analysis, TCR nucleotide sequences were compared against IMGT/GENE-DB human TR gene sequences so that V and J genes could be assigned. A later analysis assigned CDR3 sequences and most-parsimonious VDJ recombination scenarios with the TCRdist pipeline. A later analysis defined each TCR beta chain by its CDR3 amino acid sequence plus V-gene family, and excluded reads lacking a unique V-gene family. A later analysis removed 450 to 600 highly shared, low-generation-probability nucleotide sequences to deal with suspected cross-contamination and a sequencing artifact. In a later analysis, a clonal expansion index was calculated for each public chain from normalized within-repertoire ranks of inferred template counts. A later analysis computed generation probabilities with a VDJ recombination model fitted to out-of-frame rearrangements, and checked the results against IGoR. Hypergeometric tests were used in a later analysis to score TCR-TCR, TCR-HLA and TCR-CMV co-occurrence, with a repertoire-size bias correction applied to the TCR pairs. To estimate false discovery rates, a later analysis permuted the HLA or CMV assignments 20 times. In a later analysis, co-occurring TCRs were grouped using DBSCAN, and TCRdist sequence similarity was added for clustering within HLA-allele-positive subsets. Repertoires with fewer than 30,000 or more than 120,000 public chains, plus five repertoires with anomalous nucleotide sharing, were excluded from co-occurrence clustering. TCRdb's version of the immuneACCESS table is confined to in-frame rearrangements and falls short of the full clone set. An unresolved V gene accounts for under half of the shortfall where checked; the remainder is of unknown origin. V, J and clone size reflect that table, while D and trimming were determined from the DNA. The sample records 180,000 or so clones, 75% to 85% of which are singletons. Around 2.3% of the sample goes to the ten largest clones.

The cohort consisted of 670 or so healthy bone marrow donors. All cohort members were sampled while nominally healthy, although unrecorded immune exposures were likely present. The donor was CMV seronegative and was included in the group of under 450 seronegative cohort members. A peripheral blood sample was provided by each donor, and peripheral blood mononuclear cells were used for TCR beta sequencing. The Qiagen DNeasy Blood Extraction Kit was used to extract genomic DNA from the blood cell samples. V gives up 4 bases and J gives up 2 bases, and the segment between their germline ends measures 9 bases. The germline V gene encodes CDR1 MGHDK and CDR2 SYGVNS. Including the terminal cysteine and phenylalanine, the CDR3 comprises 14 residues. The DNA shown is the 42-base CDR3, in frame from base 1. This clone appeared once. Its binding antigen is unknown. Base-call qualities are not available, and no considerably larger clone is one nucleotide away.

Here is what the overall study found, with its caveats: In an earlier analysis of about 600 of the donors, most TCR beta V segments appeared in productive rearrangements about 87% or about 30% of the time, broadly matching IMGT annotations. Immune exposure information for the cohort was limited to CMV serostatus. Because some donors lacked HLA typing at each locus, the association tests relied only on the typed subset. Most TCR sequences were observed very rarely across donors, whereas some public TCRs were present in many individuals. A later analysis found that HLA-associated TCR beta chains were more clonally expanded and had lower generation probabilities than equally common non-associated chains. A later analysis found that most CMV-associated TCR beta chains appeared HLA-restricted, with HLA associations seemingly driven largely by CMV exposure. Linkage disequilibrium might explain the correlated functional status among segregating V segments, but an unknown experimental factor could not be ruled out. A later analysis associated about 17,000 TCR beta sequences with specific HLA alleles at a false discovery rate of 0.05. Cytomegalovirus status was reported to be diagnosed by the classifier with high specificity and sensitivity in both the original and validation cohorts. The study gave a list of some 150 TCR beta chains associated with cytomegalovirus. According to a later analysis, parvovirus B19, influenza, CMV and Epstein-Barr virus appeared linked to several top co-occurrence clusters. A group of highly shared sequence variants was considered likely to be a technical artifact of the sequencing pipeline. Some IMGT-functional V segments, including TRBV6-2 and TRBV6-3, could not be distinguished by the 87-base-pair reads and were therefore excluded. The authors suggested that the approach could potentially be extended to other disease states and immunological phenotypes. Because counts were too low, 15 to 20 rarely observed V segments, including chromosome 9 orphons, were left out of the earlier analysis of about 620 of the donors. Strong co-occurrence of HLA alleles, especially DR and DQ, made assigning TCR associations to individual alleles difficult. In vitro tests confirmed that a few of the cytomegalovirus-associated TCR beta chains recognize cytomegalovirus antigens. Sequencing depth was assumed to be roughly uniform across donors in the presence/absence analyses, though that assumption may not hold. A further reported finding was that TCR beta sequences accurately predicted the HLA-A and HLA-B alleles for most subjects in the first cohort. Only TCR beta chains were sequenced in this cohort, and the absence of alpha or paired-chain data limited detectable features. In a later genetic analysis, a missense DCLRE1C variant was associated with V-gene and J-gene trimming of TCR beta chains, and the association was replicated in an independent cohort. Compared with the approximately 720-donor mean, donors in an Asian-associated ancestry cluster had fewer N-insertions in productive TCRs, according to a later genetic analysis. In a later analysis, TCR association rates were found to vary across HLA loci, with the most associated TCRs seen for DRB1 alleles and the fewest for HLA-C alleles.

The rearranged chain carries TRBV25-1 and TRBJ1-3; the D segment cannot be called with confidence. Material for sequencing was PBMCs. This clonotype was obtained from a woman aged 50 to 60 in good health and CMV-seronegative. CDR3 sequence: CASSAWSPGNTIYF. The base sequence is TGTGCCAGCAGTGCATGGAGCCCTGGAAACACCATATATTTT.